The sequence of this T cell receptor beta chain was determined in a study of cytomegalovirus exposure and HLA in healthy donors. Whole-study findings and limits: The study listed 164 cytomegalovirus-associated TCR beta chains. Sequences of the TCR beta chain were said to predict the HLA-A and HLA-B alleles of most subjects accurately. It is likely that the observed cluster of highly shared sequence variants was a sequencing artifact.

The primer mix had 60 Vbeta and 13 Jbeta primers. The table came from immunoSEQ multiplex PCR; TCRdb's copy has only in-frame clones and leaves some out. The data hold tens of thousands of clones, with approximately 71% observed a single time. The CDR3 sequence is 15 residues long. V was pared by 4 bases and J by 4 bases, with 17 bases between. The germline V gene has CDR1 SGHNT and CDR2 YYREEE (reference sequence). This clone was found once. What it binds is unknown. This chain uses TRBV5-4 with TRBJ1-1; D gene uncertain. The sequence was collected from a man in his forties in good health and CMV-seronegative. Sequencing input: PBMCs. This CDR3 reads CASSHPPSGSTEAFF. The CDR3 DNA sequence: TGTGCCAGCAGCCACCCCCCGTCCGGGTCCACTGAAGCTTTCTTT.